The 4 T cell receptor beta chains given below trace back to one sample, sequenced in a study of cytomegalovirus exposure and HLA in healthy donors. The PCR had 60 Vbeta and 13 Jbeta primers. The assay was immunoSEQ multiplex PCR, and TCRdb's table has in-frame clones only and misses some. Among 200,000 to 250,000 clones listed, around 80% were seen once. The specimen sequenced was PBMCs. These receptors were taken from a woman aged 40 to 50 in good health and CMV-seronegative.

The V call is TRBV18, the J call TRBJ2-1; weak D call: TRBD1 (5 bases). Trimming stripped 6 bases from V and 0 bases from J, with 12 bases between. The CDR3 sequence is 15 residues long. Germline CDR1 KGHSH, CDR2 LQKENI. The DNA for the CDR3 is TGTGCCAGCTCTCCTTGGCAGGGCTCCTACAATGAGCAGTTCTTC. Translating it yields CASSPWQGSYNEQFF. The variable domain in full, completed from reference TRBV18 and TRBJ2-1, reads NAGVMQNPRHLVRRRGQEARLRCSPMKGHSHVYWYRQLPEEGLKFMVYLQKENIIDESGMPKERFSAEFPKEGPSILRIQQVVRGDSAAYFCASSPWQGSYNEQFFGPGTRLTVL.

This clone was observed once. The chain couples TRBV20-1 to TRBJ1-6; D uncertain. Per germline, CDR1 DFQATT and CDR2 SNEGSKA (reference sequence). This CDR3 spans 11 amino acids. V dropped 6 bases and J dropped 10 bases, with 10 bases sitting between them. The CDR3 DNA sequence: TGCAGTGCAGGCAGCAGGTCACCCCTCCACTTT. This gives the protein CSAGSRSPLHF.

This clone appeared a few times. The chain combines TRBV19 with TRBJ1-2, with D hard to call. The CDR3 is 15 amino acids. Germline loops: CDR1 LNHDA, CDR2 SQIVND (reference sequence). Trimming pared 2 bases from V and 3 bases from J, leaving 13 bases between. The CDR3 here is CASSINLPSHYGYTF. CDR3 nucleotides: TGTGCCAGTAGTATAAATCTACCATCCCACTATGGCTACACCTTC.

This clone was picked up one time. The same CDR3 also results from other DNA sequences found in this sample. The chain combines TRBV11-3 with TRBJ1-1; D gene unclear. The germline V gene encodes CDR1 SGHNT and CDR2 YENEEA. V was pared by 1 base and J by 4 bases, with 7 bases between. This CDR3 has 13 amino acids. CDR3 DNA: TGTGCCAGCAGCTTAGGGGCGGGCACTGAAGCTTTCTTT. It yields the protein CASSLGAGTEAFF.